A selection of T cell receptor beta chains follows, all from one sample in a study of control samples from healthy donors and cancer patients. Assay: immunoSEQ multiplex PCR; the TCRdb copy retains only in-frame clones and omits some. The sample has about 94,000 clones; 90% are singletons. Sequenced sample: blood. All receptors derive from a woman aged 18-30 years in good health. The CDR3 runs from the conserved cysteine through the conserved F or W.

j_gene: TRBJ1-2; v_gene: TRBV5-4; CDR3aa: CASSFRGNGYTF
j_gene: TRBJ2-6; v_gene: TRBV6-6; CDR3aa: CASSPDRGPLFGTSGANVLTF
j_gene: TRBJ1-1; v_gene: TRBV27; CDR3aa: CASRQGSNTEAFF
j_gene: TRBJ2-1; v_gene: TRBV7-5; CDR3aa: CVRSLGCDRVCNEQFF
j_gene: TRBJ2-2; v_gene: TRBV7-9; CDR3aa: CASSLGLAGGPRTGELFF
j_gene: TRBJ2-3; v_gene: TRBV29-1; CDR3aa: CSAEAGRSDTQYF
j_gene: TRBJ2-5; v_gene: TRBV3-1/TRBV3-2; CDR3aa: CASSPTRQETQYF
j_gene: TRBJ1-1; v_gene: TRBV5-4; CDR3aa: CASSLDSLNTEAFF
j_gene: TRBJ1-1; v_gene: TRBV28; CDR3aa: CASSLWIGGRNTEAFF
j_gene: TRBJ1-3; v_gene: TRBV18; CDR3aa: CASSQGIPVSGNTIYF
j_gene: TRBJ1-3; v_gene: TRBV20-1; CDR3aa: CSASGSSGNTIYF
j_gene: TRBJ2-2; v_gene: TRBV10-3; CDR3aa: CAIQGNPDRGRTGELFF
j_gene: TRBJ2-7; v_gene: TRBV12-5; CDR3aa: CASGLVRVIADHHYEQYF
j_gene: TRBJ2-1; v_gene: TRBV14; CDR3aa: CASSQGQGVWIGEQFF
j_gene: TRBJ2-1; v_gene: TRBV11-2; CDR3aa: CASTRDRGLSYNEQFF
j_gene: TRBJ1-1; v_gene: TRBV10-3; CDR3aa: CAIANTGQFNSEAFF
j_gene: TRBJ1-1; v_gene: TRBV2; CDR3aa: CASRLGVGAIMNTEAFF
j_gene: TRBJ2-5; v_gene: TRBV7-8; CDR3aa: CASSSGLAGGQGETQYF
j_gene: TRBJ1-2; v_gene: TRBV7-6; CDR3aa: CASSLAPAAGYGYTF
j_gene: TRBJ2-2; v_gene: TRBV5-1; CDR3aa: CASTGRELLMAGELFF
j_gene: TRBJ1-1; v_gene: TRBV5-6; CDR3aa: CASSLTQSTEAFF
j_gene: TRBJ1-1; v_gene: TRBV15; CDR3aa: CATRPSSLLGTEAFF
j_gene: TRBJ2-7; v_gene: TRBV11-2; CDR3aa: CASSLIRTGYSEQYF
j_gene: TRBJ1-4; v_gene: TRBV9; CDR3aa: CASSVRGGQDEKLFF
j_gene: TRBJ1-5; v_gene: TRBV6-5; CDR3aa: CASSYDLQQPQHF
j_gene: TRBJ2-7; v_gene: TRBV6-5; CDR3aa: CASTPHGRNGEQYF
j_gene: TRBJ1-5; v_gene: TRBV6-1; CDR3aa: CASSEGMGQPQHF
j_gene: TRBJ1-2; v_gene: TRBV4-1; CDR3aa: CASSQDSGGGYGYTF
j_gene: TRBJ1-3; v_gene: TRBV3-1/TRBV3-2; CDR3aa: CASSQGTGVFGNTIYF
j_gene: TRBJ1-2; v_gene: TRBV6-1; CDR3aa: CASSELQGNGYTF
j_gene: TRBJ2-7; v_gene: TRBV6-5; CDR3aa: CASSALDEQYF
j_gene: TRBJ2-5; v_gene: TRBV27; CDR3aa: CASSQRGQDRETQYF
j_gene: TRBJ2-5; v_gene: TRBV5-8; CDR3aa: CASSSETVLLGTQYF
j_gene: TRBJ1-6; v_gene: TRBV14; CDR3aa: CASSQGQGLNSPLHF
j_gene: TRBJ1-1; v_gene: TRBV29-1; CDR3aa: CSVEHTTEAFF
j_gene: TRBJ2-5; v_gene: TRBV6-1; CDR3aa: CASSETGTGSETQYF